These 12 T cell receptor beta chains were all obtained from the same sample, sequenced in a study of blood T cells in healthy people across ages. The authors ran a second PCR of roughly 6 to 12 cycles using a sample-barcoded 5' primer and a J-beta primer mix. TCRdb redid the calling of the 5' RACE reads with MiXCR, one entry per CDR3 protein. The repertoire holds 1.5 million to 2 million distinct CDR3 sequences, with 28% as singletons. Sequenced: blood. The receptors shown here come from a woman aged 25 to 39 in good health.

The CDR3 loop is CASRRGGYTEAFF. In nucleotides, the CDR3 is TGTGCCAGCCGGCGGGGGGGCTACACTGAAGCTTTCTTT. V gene TRBV12-3 or TRBV12-4 combines with J gene TRBJ1-1, with TRBD1 as a possible D gene (6 bases). This CDR3 has 13 amino acids. The V and J ends lost 8 bases and 3 bases respectively, with 13 bases between them.

Regarding this clonotype: A read error may be the cause here, since a much bigger clone is one base away. V usage is TRBV3-1 and J usage is TRBJ2-1; no clear D. Per germline, CDR1 LGHDT and CDR2 YNNKEL (reference sequence). The CDR3 is 12 amino acids. The CDR3 coding sequence is TGTGTCAGCAGCCGCGCCTACAATGAGCAGTTCTTC. As protein: CVSSRAYNEQFF.

The V gene is TRBV6-1, the J gene TRBJ2-3; D is possibly TRBD1 (6 bases). Germline V gene sequence: CDR1 MNHNS, CDR2 SASEGT. The V end was cut by 7 bases, the J end by 10 bases, with 18 bases between. There are 13 residues in the CDR3. DNA for the CDR3: TGTGCCAGCACCTCGGACAGCCAGGGTGCGCAGTATTTT. This translates into CASTSDSQGAQYF.

V usage is TRBV10-1 and J usage is TRBJ2-1; D is uncertain. The germline CDR1 and CDR2 sequences are WNHNN and SYGVQD (reference sequence). The CDR3 extends over 16 amino acids. Trimming cost V 4 bases and J 7 bases, with 20 bases left between them. DNA of the CDR3: TGCGCCAGCAGTGCGATTAGTACGTCTACGTTTAATGAGCAGTTCTTC. It codes for CASSAISTSTFNEQFF.

Only a few counts were recorded for this clonotype. This chain joins TRBV2 and TRBJ2-7; D is tentatively TRBD1 or TRBD2 (5 bases each). This CDR3 is 14 amino acids long. V lost 8 bases to trimming and J lost 2 bases, with 16 bases between them. CDR1 is SNHLY, CDR2 FYNNEI, per germline. The CDR3 nucleotides read TGTGCCAGCGTCTACGGGACGGACCCCTACGAGCAGTACTTC. As protein: CASVYGTDPYEQYF.

The chain employs TRBV24-1 and TRBJ2-1; D may be TRBD1 or TRBD2 (6 bases each). Germline CDR1 KGHDR, CDR2 SFDVKD. The CDR3 totals 17 residues. Deletions cut 1 base from V and 8 bases from J, with 20 bases between. The CDR3 is CATSDFRSGAGSDEQFF. CDR3 sequence (DNA): TGTGCCACCAGTGATTTCCGATCAGGGGCCGGGAGCGATGAGCAGTTCTTC.

The rearrangement links TRBV5-5 to TRBJ2-7; D gene uncertain. The CDR3 has 14 residues. The germline CDR1 and CDR2 sequences are SGHKS and YYEKEE (reference sequence). V shed 6 bases and J shed 5 bases, with 18 bases lying between them. The DNA of the CDR3 is TGTGCCAGCATGGATCTCCGGAACCCCCACGAGCAGTACTTC. It yields the protein CASMDLRNPHEQYF.

The gene calls are TRBV7-3 and TRBJ2-5; perhaps TRBD2 as D (6 bases). Germline lookup yields CDR1 SGHTA and CDR2 FQGTGA. The CDR3 contains 13 residues. V lost 5 bases, J lost 5 bases, and 12 bases lay in between. The CDR3 DNA reads as TGTGCCAGCAGCCGGGAGAACTGGGAGACCCAGTACTTC. Its protein product is CASSRENWETQYF.

The rearrangement uses TRBV12-3 or TRBV12-4 and TRBJ2-7; D unclear. The CDR3 is 14 residues long. Trimming removed 1 base from V and 6 bases from J, with 13 bases in between. The CDR3 nucleotides read TGTGCCAGCAGTTTAGGCGGAATACCGGGCGAGCAGTACTTC. It codes for CASSLGGIPGEQYF.

V is TRBV6-5 and J is TRBJ2-3; 8 nucleotides align to TRBD2. From germline, CDR1 is MNHEY and CDR2 SVGAGI. The CDR3 has 14 amino acids. V dropped 7 bases and J dropped 12; count of bases not matched to a gene: 15. The CDR3 sequence is CASTEAPSSGRQYF. CDR3 bases: TGTGCCAGCACCGAAGCCCCTTCTAGCGGGCGTCAGTATTTT.

The chain uses TRBV9 and TRBJ1-2, with D tentatively TRBD1 (6 bases). CDR1 and CDR2 (germline): SGDLS, YYNGEE. The V gene lost 4 bases and the J gene lost 0 bases, with 13 bases spanning the gap. The CDR3 extends over 15 amino acids. CDR3 protein: CASSPDSHSNYGYTF. CDR3 DNA sequence: TGTGCCAGCAGCCCGGACAGCCATTCTAACTATGGCTACACCTTC.

The chain joins TRBV20-1 to TRBJ2-5, with 7 bases fitting TRBD2. This CDR3 is built from 15 residues. Germline V CDR1 and CDR2: DFQATT, SNEGSKA (reference sequence). J was trimmed by 1 base and V by 3 bases; bases with no gene match: 8. As DNA, the CDR3 is TGCAGTGCTAGTCCCCTTACGGGGGGCCAAGAGACCCAGTACTTC. It encodes CSASPLTGGQETQYF.